This TCR beta chain was sequenced in a study of persistence of HIV-infected CD4 T cells. Study details: Multiple blood draws of up to about 200 mL, except a couple of donors with single leukapheresis. Study-wide points: Antigen-responding cells were enriched for degenerate expanded CDR3beta sequences.

Cells were stimulated with overlapping HIV-1 Gag 15-mer peptides. Memory cells lacking CD40L and CD69 with high CD45RO were sorted. PBMCs were depleted of CD8+ T cells before stimulation. This clone is judged medium-sized. No antigen is known for it. In the same sample, other DNA sequences code for this CDR3. Sequencing used immunoSEQ version 4 in survey mode. The method was immunoSEQ multiplex PCR; TCRdb's version includes in-frame clones alone and lacks a portion of them. The sample lists about 43,000 clones; 70% to 80% were seen once. The TCR was taken from an adult man with HIV who was CMV-seropositive. The source material was CD4+ T cells sorted from PBMCs after approximately 19-hour stimulation, sampled from a patient who received antiretroviral therapy.

The CDR3 region has the DNA TGCGCCAGCAGCTTGTCCCTCAACTCTGGAAACACCATATATTTT. Its protein product is CASSLSLNSGNTIYF. This rearrangement joins TRBV5-1 to TRBJ1-3; the D is unclear. Germline CDR1 reads SGHRS; CDR2 reads YFSETQ. CDR3 size: 15 residues. Trimming stripped 1 base from V and 0 bases from J, with 8 bases between.